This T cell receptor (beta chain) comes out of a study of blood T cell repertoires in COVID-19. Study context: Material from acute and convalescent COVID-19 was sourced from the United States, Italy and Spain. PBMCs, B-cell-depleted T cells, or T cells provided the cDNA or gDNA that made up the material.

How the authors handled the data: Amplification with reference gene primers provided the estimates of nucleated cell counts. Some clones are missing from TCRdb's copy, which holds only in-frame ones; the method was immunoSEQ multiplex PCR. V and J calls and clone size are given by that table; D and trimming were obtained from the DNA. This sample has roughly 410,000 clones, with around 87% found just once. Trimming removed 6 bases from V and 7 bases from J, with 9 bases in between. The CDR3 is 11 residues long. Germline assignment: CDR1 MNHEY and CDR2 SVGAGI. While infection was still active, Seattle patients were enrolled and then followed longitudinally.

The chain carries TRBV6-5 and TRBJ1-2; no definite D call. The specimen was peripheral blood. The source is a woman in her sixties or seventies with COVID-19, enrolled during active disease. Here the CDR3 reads CASSALGGYTF. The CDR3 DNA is TGTGCCAGCAGCGCCCTAGGTGGCTACACCTTC.